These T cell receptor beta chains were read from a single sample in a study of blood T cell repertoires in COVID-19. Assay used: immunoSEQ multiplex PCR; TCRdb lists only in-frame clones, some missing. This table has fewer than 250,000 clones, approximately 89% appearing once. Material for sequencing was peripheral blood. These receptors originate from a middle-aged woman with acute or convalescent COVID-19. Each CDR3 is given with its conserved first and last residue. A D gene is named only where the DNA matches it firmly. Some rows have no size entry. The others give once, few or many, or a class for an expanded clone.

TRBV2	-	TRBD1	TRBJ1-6	CASRGTGGNSPLHF	TGTGCCAGCAGGGGGACAGGGGGCAATTCACCCCTCCACTTT
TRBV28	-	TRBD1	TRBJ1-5	CASSLGQGAGGQPQHF	TGTGCCAGCAGTTTAGGACAGGGGGCGGGGGGGCAGCCCCAGCATTTT
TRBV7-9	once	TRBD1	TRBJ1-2	CASSGTGAGYGYTF	TGTGCCAGCAGCGGGACAGGGGCCGGGTATGGCTACACCTTC
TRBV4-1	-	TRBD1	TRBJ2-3	CASSPPGTVSTDTQYF	TGCGCCAGCAGCCCCCCCGGGACAGTGAGCACAGATACGCAGTATTTT
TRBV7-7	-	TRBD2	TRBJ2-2	CASSPGGGDTGELFF	TGTGCCAGCAGTCCGGGGGGGGGCGACACCGGGGAGCTGTTTTTT
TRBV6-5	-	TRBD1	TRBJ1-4	CASSSDRGLANEKLFF	TGTGCCAGCAGTTCGGACAGGGGGTTGGCTAATGAAAAACTGTTTTTT
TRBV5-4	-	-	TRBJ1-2	CASSLESGEGYTF	TGTGCCAGCAGCTTGGAGTCAGGGGAGGGCTACACCTTC
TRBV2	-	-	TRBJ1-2	CASSVLTAVYGYTF	TGTGCCAGCAGCGTTTTGACAGCCGTCTATGGCTACACCTTC
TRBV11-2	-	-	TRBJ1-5	CASSYGTSYSNQPQHF	TGTGCCAGCAGCTATGGGACATCTTATAGCAATCAGCCCCAGCATTTT
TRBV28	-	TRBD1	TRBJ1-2	CASRGQADGYTF	TGTGCCAGCAGGGGACAGGCAGATGGCTACACCTTC
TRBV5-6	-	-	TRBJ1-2	CASSRYSGVDYGYTF	TGTGCCAGCAGCAGGTACAGCGGTGTGGACTATGGCTACACCTTC
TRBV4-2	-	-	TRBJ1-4	CASSQGPRGNEKLFF	TGTGCCAGCAGCCAGGGTCCCCGGGGAAATGAAAAACTGTTTTTT
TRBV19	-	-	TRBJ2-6	CASKAWESGANVLTF	TGTGCCAGTAAAGCGTGGGAGTCTGGGGCCAACGTCCTGACTTTC
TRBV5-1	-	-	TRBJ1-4	CASSLQAGREKLFF	TGCGCCAGCAGCTTGCAGGCAGGGAGGGAAAAACTGTTTTTT
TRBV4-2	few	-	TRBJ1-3	CASSQDSTGRGNTIYF	TGTGCCAGCAGCCAAGATTCGACAGGCCGTGGAAACACCATATATTTT
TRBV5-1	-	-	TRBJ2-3	CASSSRDHTDTQYF	TGCGCCAGCAGCTCCCGGGATCACACAGATACGCAGTATTTT
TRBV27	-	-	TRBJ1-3	CASSLFGGGNTIYF	TGTGCCAGCAGTTTATTCGGCGGGGGAAACACCATATATTTT
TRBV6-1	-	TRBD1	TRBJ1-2	CASSEAGTGNYGYTF	TGTGCCAGCAGTGAAGCGGGGACAGGGAACTATGGCTACACCTTC
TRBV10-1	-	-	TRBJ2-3	CASSDHGTGTDTQYF	TGCGCCAGCAGTGACCACGGAACAGGGACGGATACGCAGTATTTT
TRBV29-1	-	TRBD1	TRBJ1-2	CSVEETGDHERGYTF	TGCAGCGTTGAGGAGACAGGGGACCACGAGCGAGGCTACACCTTC
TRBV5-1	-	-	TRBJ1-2	CASSLKGDYGYTF	TGCGCCAGCAGCTTGAAAGGGGACTATGGCTACACCTTC
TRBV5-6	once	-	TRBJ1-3	CASSLLSRTASGNTIYF	TGTGCCAGCAGCCTGTTATCCCGGACAGCCTCTGGAAACACCATATATTTT
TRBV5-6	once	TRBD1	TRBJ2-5	CASSYGQGETQYF	TGTGCCAGCAGCTACGGACAGGGGGAGACCCAGTACTTC
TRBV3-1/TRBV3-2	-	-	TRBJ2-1	CASSQSGNEQFF	TGTGCCAGCAGCCAATCCGGGAATGAGCAGTTCTTC
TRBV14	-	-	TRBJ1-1	CASSQEVAASEAFF	TGTGCCAGCAGCCAAGAGGTAGCGGCTTCTGAAGCTTTCTTT